The subject of this entry is one T cell receptor (beta chain). This sample was taken from a study of blood T cell repertoires in COVID-19. Overall study context: Sample material is recorded as cDNA or gDNA derived from T cells, B-cell-depleted T cells, or PBMCs.

The authors' processing: Amplified reference gene primers provided the basis for estimating nucleated cell counts. Generated by immunoSEQ multiplex PCR, the TCRdb table keeps only in-frame clones and is missing some. V, J and clone size are those of that table, while D and trimming were read from the DNA. The sample consists of about 250,000 clones, roughly nine tenths of them appearing once. Participants spanned ages roughly 18 to 95 years and resided in over 20 US areas. Categorization into cohorts depended on clinical history that participants reported. The sample was PBMCs or T cells enriched from blood (not recorded which). The receptor was derived from a woman aged 18-29 years who had recovered from COVID-19.

CDR3 amino acids: CASLTNYGYTF. CDR3 nucleotide sequence: TGTGCCAGCCTAACGAACTATGGCTACACCTTC. The chain has TRBV6-5 and TRBJ1-2; D not certain. The CDR3 has 11 amino acids. Between the trimmed V and J ends, which lost 8 bases and 2 bases, there was a span of 6 bases. The germline V gene has CDR1 MNHEY and CDR2 SVGAGI.